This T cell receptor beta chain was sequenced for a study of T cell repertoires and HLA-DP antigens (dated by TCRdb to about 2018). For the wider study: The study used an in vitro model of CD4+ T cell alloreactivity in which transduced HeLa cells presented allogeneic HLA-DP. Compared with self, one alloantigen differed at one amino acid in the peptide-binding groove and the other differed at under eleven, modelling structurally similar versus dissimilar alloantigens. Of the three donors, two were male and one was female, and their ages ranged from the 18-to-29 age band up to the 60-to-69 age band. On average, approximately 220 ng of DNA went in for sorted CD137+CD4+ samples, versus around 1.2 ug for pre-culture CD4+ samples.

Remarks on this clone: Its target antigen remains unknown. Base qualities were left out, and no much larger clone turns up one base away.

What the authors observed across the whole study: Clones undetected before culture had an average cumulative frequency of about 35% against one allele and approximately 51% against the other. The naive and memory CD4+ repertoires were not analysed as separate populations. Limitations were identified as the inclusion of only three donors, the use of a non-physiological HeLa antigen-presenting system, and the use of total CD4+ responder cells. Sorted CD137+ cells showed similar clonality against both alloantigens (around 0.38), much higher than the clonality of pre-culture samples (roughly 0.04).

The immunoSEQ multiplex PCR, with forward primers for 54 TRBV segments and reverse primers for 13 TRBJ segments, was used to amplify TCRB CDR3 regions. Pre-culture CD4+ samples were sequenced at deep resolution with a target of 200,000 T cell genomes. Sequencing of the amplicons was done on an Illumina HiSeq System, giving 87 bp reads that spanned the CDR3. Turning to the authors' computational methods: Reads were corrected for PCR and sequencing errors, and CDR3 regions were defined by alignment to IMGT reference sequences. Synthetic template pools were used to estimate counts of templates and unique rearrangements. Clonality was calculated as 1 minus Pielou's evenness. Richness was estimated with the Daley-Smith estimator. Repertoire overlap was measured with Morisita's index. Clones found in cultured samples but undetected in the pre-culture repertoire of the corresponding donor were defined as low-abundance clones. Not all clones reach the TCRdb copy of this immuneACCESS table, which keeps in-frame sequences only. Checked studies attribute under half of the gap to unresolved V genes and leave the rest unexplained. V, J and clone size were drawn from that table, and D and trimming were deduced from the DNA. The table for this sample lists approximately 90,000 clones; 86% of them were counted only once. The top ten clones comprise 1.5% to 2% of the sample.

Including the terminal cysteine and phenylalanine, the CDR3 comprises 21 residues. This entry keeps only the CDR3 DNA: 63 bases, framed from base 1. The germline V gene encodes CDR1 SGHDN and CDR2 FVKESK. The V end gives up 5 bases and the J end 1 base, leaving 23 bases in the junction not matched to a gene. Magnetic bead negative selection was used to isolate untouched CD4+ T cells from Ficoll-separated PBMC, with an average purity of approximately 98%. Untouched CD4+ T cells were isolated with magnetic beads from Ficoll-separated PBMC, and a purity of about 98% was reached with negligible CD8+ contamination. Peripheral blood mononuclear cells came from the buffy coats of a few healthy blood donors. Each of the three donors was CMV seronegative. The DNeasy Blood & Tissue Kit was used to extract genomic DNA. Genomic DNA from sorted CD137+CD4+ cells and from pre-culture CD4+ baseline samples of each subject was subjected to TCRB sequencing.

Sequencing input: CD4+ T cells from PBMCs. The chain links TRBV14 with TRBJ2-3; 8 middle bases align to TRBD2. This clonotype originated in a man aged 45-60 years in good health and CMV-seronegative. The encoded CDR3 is CASSSKGWRQGLGYGTDTQYF. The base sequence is TGTGCCAGCAGCTCAAAAGGGTGGCGGCAGGGACTAGGTTACGGCACAGATACGCAGTATTTT.